This TCR beta chain was identified during a study of T cell responses to AZD1222 COVID-19 vaccine. On this clone: Antigen: not known.

The protocol was immunoSEQ multiplex PCR, while the TCRdb copy is restricted to in-frame clones and leaves out a portion. Of about 140,000 clones in the sample, about 90% were seen once. Study results and limitations: Repertoire collection took place solely once the T cell response had peaked. Among AZD1222 vaccinees, only five to seven were seropositive at baseline. Mapped onto spike, vaccine-associated CD4 TCRs spanned it and were dominant at 160-218 and 743-854. Clonal diversity may have been underestimated in mostly white British donors.

The CDR3 extends over 16 amino acids. With V trimmed by 2 bases and J by 1 base, 4 bases remained unmatched. In germline, CDR1 is KGHSH, CDR2 LQKENI. This chain connects TRBV18 to TRBJ2-2; 7 bases match TRBD1. The sequence was obtained from an adult who received the MenACWY meningococcal vaccine as a control. Sample: peripheral blood, taken 28 days after the second dose of the MenACWY control vaccine. The CDR3 nucleotides read TGTGCCAGCTCACCATATGGGACAGAGAACACCGGGGAGCTGTTTTTT. Translating it yields CASSPYGTENTGELFF.